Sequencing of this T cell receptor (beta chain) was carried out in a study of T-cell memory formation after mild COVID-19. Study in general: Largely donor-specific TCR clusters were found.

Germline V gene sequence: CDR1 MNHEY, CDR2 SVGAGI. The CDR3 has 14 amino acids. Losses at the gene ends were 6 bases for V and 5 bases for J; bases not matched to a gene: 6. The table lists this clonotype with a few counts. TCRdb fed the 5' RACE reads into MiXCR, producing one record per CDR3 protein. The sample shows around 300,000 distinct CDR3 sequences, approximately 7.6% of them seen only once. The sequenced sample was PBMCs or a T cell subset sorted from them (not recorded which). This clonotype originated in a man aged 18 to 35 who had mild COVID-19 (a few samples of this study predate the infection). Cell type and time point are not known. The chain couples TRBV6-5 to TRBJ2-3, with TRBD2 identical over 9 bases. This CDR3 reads CASRRTSVGDTQYF. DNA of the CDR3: TGTGCCAGCAGACGGACTAGCGTTGGAGATACGCAGTATTTT.